This T cell receptor beta chain was sequenced during a study of CD8+CD57+ T cells in acquired aplastic anemia. Findings of the study overall: Patients and controls were found to share 25 to 35 CD8+ CDR3 sequences.

Genomic DNA provided the template from which TCR beta VDJ and CDR3 profiles were obtained. TCRdb re-called the reads with MiXCR, one entry per CDR3 protein. Here the sample spans 150,000 to 200,000 distinct CDR3 sequences, about 64% being singletons. Trimming shortened V by 2 bases and J by 5 bases, and 12 bases separated the two germline ends. The CDR3 consists of 13 residues. Germline-derived CDR1 and CDR2 are SQVTM and ANQGSEA. Turning to this clonotype: Its specificity is unknown.

The specimen sequenced was sorted CD4+, CD8+, or CD8+CD57+ T cells (not recorded which) from PBMCs. V usage is TRBV29-1 and J usage is TRBJ1-1; a weak D match, TRBD1 (5 bases). The TCR comes from a human donor with severe aplastic anemia or a healthy control (not recorded which). For the CDR3, the DNA is TGCAGCGTTGAACGGGGGAGAGCTACTGAAGCTTTCTTT. Amino acid sequence: CSVERGRATEAFF.